The clone carrying this T cell receptor beta chain was found many times. Its antigen is unknown. The sample is drawn from a study of metastatic and nonmetastatic thyroid tumors. Study information: Malignant and benign thyroid patients had repertoires compared in peripheral blood and tumor or nodule tissue. General study results and limits: Reportedly, malignant thyroid tumors had significantly higher TCR beta diversity than benign nodules, in blood and tumor.

Until they underwent thyroid surgery, no patient had received any treatment. This CDR3 comprises 17 residues. J was trimmed by 5 bases and V by 1 base; bases with no gene match: 13. CDR1 SEHNR and CDR2 FQNEAQ come from the germline V gene (reference sequence). Original processing notes: Researchers built a distant-metastasis classifier for papillary thyroid cancer that drew on CDR3 differences across clinicopathological groups. With MiXCR, TCRdb reprocessed the PCR reads. TCRdb, rather than the study authors, made the V and J calls. In the table there are 20,000 or so clones, 22% of which are singletons.

Sequenced input: tumor tissue. The chain employs TRBV7-9 and TRBJ2-7, with TRBD2 matching over 8 bases. This TCR was recovered from a male donor with papillary thyroid cancer or a benign thyroid nodule (not recorded which). Some clones in this sample may be carry-over from other donors' samples. The CDR3 protein is CASSLGRISGIEDEQYF. CDR3 in DNA: TGTGCCAGCAGCTTAGGACGGATTAGCGGGATCGAGGACGAGCAGTACTTC.